The 19 T cell receptor beta chains listed next were all sequenced from one sample in a study of cytomegalovirus exposure and HLA in healthy donors. PCR involved 60 Vbeta and 13 Jbeta primers. TCRdb keeps only in-frame clones here, not all; method: immunoSEQ multiplex PCR. The sample records 150,000 to 200,000 clones, less than 80% being singletons. The source material was PBMCs. The receptors here all came from a man aged 35-49 years in good health and CMV-seronegative.

The chain couples TRBV7-2 to TRBJ2-1, with D unclear. Trimming shortened V by 0 bases and J by 5 bases, and 8 bases separated the two germline ends. Germline V gene lookup returns CDR1 SGHTA and CDR2 FQGNSA. The CDR3 totals 14 residues. CDR3 region: CASSLAIVNNEQFF. The CDR3 nucleotides are TGTGCCAGCAGCTTAGCGATAGTGAACAATGAGCAGTTCTTC.

The chain combines TRBV9 with TRBJ2-7; D may be TRBD2 (7 bases). CDR1 is SGDLS and CDR2 is YYNGEE in the germline V gene. Between the trimmed V and J ends, which lost 0 bases and 6 bases, there was a span of 13 bases. CDR3 length: 14 residues. The CDR3 nucleotides are TGTGCCAGCAGCGTAGTGGGGGGGCGAGGCGAGCAGTACTTC. It codes for CASSVVGGRGEQYF.

V usage is TRBV27 and J usage is TRBJ2-1; 15 bases match TRBD2. The CDR3 covers 20 residues. Germline CDR1 and CDR2: MNHEY and SMNVEV (reference sequence). With 2 bases clipped from V and 1 base from J, the junction kept 9 bases outside the gene matches. CDR3 protein: CASSLPGLAGGPGSYNEQFF. As DNA, the CDR3 is TGTGCCAGCAGTTTACCAGGACTAGCGGGAGGGCCCGGGTCCTACAATGAGCAGTTCTTC.

V and J are TRBV25-1 and TRBJ2-7, with D possibly matching TRBD1 (6 bases). The CDR3 length is 12 residues. Germline CDR1 is MGHDK and CDR2 is SYGVNS. The ends were cut back, 5 bases at V and 3 bases at J, with 8 bases in the middle. CDR3 amino acids: CASSLQGYEQYF. CDR3 DNA sequence: TGTGCCAGCAGTTTACAGGGCTACGAGCAGTACTTC.

On this clone itself: The same CDR3 is also encoded by other DNA sequences in this sample. This chain links TRBV11-2 with TRBJ2-7; D is unresolved. The CDR3 is 14 residues long. Germline assignment: CDR1 SGHAT and CDR2 FQNNGV. The V end was cut by 0 bases, the J end by 3 bases, with 9 bases between. CDR3 sequence (DNA): TGTGCCAGCAGCTTAGAGTTAGGCGGCTACGAGCAGTACTTC. Its translation is CASSLELGGYEQYF.

The V and J genes are TRBV7-6 and TRBJ1-1; 10 positions agree with TRBD1. The V segment lost 5 bases and the J segment 5 bases; nucleotides outside the gene matches: 14. CDR3 size: 17 residues. From germline, CDR1 is SGHVS and CDR2 FNYEAQ. CDR3 amino acids: CASSTRAATGGRTEAFF. The DNA of the CDR3 is TGTGCCAGCAGCACCAGGGCGGCGACAGGGGGCAGGACTGAAGCTTTCTTT.

The chain is built from TRBV11-2 and TRBJ2-5, with 9 positions matching TRBD2. The junction had 8 bases not matched to a gene; V was cut back by 4 bases and J by 5 bases. The CDR3 is made up of 15 amino acids. Germline assignment: CDR1 SGHAT and CDR2 FQNNGV. The CDR3 loop is CASSYNIAGVETQYF. CDR3 sequence (DNA): TGTGCCAGCAGCTACAACATAGCGGGAGTTGAGACCCAGTACTTC.

The chain joins TRBV19 to TRBJ1-2; 7 bases map to TRBD1. Germline V gives CDR1 LNHDA, CDR2 SQIVND (reference sequence). CDR3 length equals 12 residues. Losses at the gene ends were 5 bases for V and 3 bases for J; bases not matched to a gene: 0. The CDR3 spells CASSGQDYGYTF. CDR3 DNA: TGTGCCAGTAGTGGACAGGACTATGGCTACACCTTC.

The chain couples TRBV2 to TRBJ1-6; D is undetermined. V lost 7 bases and J 6 bases, leaving 10 bases between the germline ends. Germline-derived CDR1 and CDR2 are SNHLY and FYNNEI. The CDR3 has 13 amino acids. The CDR3 loop is CASIVASNSPLHF. CDR3 DNA: TGTGCCAGCATTGTGGCCTCTAATTCACCCCTCCACTTT.

The chain couples TRBV5-1 to TRBJ2-3; possibly TRBD1 for D (6 bases). Germline V CDR1 and CDR2: SGHRS, YFSETQ. This CDR3 region has 14 residues. V dropped 7 bases and J dropped 1 base, with 13 bases sitting between them. CDR3 region: CASSTRQGTDTQYF. CDR3 sequence (DNA): TGCGCCAGCTCTACGAGACAGGGCACAGATACGCAGTATTTT.

This clone showed up just a few times. V is TRBV29-1 and J is TRBJ1-1; D uncertain. The CDR3 length is 12 residues. Trimming shortened V by 5 bases and J by 0 bases, and 7 bases separated the two germline ends. Per the germline V gene, CDR1 is SQVTM and CDR2 is ANQGSEA. The CDR3 region has the DNA TGCAGCGTTAAAAACTTGAACACTGAAGCTTTCTTT. It codes for CSVKNLNTEAFF. The full variable domain, in which reference TRBV29-1 and TRBJ1-1 provide the parts outside the CDR3, is SAVISQKPSRDICQRGTSLTIQCQVDSQVTMMFWYRQQPGQSLTLIATANQGSEATYESGFVIDKFPISRPNLTFSTLTVSNMSPEDSSIYLCSVKNLNTEAFFGQGTRLTVV.

This clone has a handful of counts. V is TRBV11-2 and J is TRBJ1-1; the D is unclear. The germline V gene encodes CDR1 SGHAT and CDR2 FQNNGV. V lost 0 bases and J 1 base, leaving 9 bases between the germline ends. The CDR3 totals 15 residues. CDR3 sequence: CASSLEPRGNTEAFF. The CDR3 DNA is TGTGCCAGCAGCTTAGAACCCCGGGGGAACACTGAAGCTTTCTTT.

This sequence joins TRBV5-1 and TRBJ1-6, with 7 bases that match TRBD1. The junction had 6 bases not matched to a gene; V was cut back by 3 bases and J by 9 bases. CDR1 is SGHRS and CDR2 is YFSETQ in the germline V gene. This CDR3 has 14 amino acids. CDR3 DNA sequence: TGCGCCAGCAGCTCCCGACAGGGTGTTTCACCCCTCCACTTT. This translates into CASSSRQGVSPLHF.

The V and J genes are TRBV2 and TRBJ2-7; 14 nucleotides align to TRBD2. Germline V gene sequence: CDR1 SNHLY, CDR2 FYNNEI. With V trimmed by 4 bases and J by 0 bases, 11 bases remained unmatched. The CDR3 is made up of 19 amino acids. The CDR3 spells CASSGLAGGSHRSSYEQYF. In nucleotides, the CDR3 is TGTGCCAGCAGTGGACTAGCGGGGGGGAGTCACAGGAGCTCCTACGAGCAGTACTTC.

The DNA of the CDR3 is TGTGCCAGTAGTTCTTTTTCCGACATTTATAGCAATCAGCCCCAGCATTTT. Translated, it gives CASSSFSDIYSNQPQHF. The chain couples TRBV19 to TRBJ1-5; no firm D call. Trimming took off 5 bases at V and 0 bases at J, with 17 bases between the two ends. Germline loops: CDR1 LNHDA, CDR2 SQIVND (reference sequence). The CDR3 contains 17 residues.

The chain links TRBV11-2 to TRBJ2-7, with 10 bases matching TRBD1. Unmatched junction bases numbered 4, after V lost 5 bases and J lost 0 bases. The CDR3 loop spans 15 amino acids. The germline gives CDR1 SGHAT, CDR2 FQNNGV. The CDR3 loop is CASSPGTGDSYEQYF. The CDR3, as DNA: TGTGCCAGCAGCCCCGGGACAGGGGACTCCTACGAGCAGTACTTC.

CDR3 nucleotides: TGTGCCAGCAGCCTGGACACATCCTATGGCTACACCTTC. Its protein product is CASSLDTSYGYTF. This chain uses TRBV6-5 with TRBJ1-2, with D possibly being TRBD1 (5 bases). Germline V lookup: CDR1 MNHEY, CDR2 SVGAGI. The length of the CDR3 is 13 residues. Between the trimmed V and J ends, which lost 6 bases and 4 bases, there was a span of 12 bases.

This chain uses TRBV19 with TRBJ2-7, with 8 bases aligning to TRBD1. The germline V gene has CDR1 LNHDA and CDR2 SQIVND (reference sequence). The J segment lost 2 bases and the V segment lost 4 bases, leaving 4 bases of the junction unmatched. This CDR3 region has 14 residues. CDR3 protein: CASSTTGGPYEQYF. In DNA form, the CDR3 reads TGTGCCAGTAGTACCACAGGGGGTCCCTACGAGCAGTACTTC.

The chain recombines TRBV7-2 with TRBJ1-2; D perhaps matches TRBD1 (5 bases). The CDR3 has 13 amino acids. V was cut by 1 base and J by 5 bases, with 8 bases left in between. The V gene's germline CDR1 is SGHTA and CDR2 FQGNSA. DNA of the CDR3: TGTGCCAGCAGCTTAGGGGGCCTGTATGGCTACACCTTC. It yields the protein CASSLGGLYGYTF.